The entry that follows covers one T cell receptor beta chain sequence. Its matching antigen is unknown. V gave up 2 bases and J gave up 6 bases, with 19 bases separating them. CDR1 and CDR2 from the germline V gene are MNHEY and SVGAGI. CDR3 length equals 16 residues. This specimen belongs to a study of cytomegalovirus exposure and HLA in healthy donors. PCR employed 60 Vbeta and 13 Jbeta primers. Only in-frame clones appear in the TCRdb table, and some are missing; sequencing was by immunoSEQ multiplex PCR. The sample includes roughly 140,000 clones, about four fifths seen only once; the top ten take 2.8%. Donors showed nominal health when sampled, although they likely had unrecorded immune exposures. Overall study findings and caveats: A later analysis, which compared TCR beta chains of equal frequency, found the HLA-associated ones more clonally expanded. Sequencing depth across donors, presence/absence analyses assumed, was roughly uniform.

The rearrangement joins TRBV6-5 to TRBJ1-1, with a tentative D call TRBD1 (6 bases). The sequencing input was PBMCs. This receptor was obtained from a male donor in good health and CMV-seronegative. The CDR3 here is CASSYGGSTQEAEAFF. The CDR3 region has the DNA TGTGCCAGCAGTTACGGGGGCTCAACCCAAGAGGCTGAAGCTTTCTTT.